The 32 T cell receptor beta chains listed next were all sequenced from one sample in a study of human T cells and chemical hapten exposure. TCRdb reanalysed the RACE reads using MiXCR and keeps one entry per CDR3 protein. The sample yields tens of thousands of distinct CDR3 sequences, roughly 11% seen once. The time point denotes: patch test 3, about 24 weeks after DPC sensitization. Treatment here: therapeutic diphenylcyclopropenone sensitization with weekly scalp DPC. The material was whole blood, obtained in connection with sensitization to the hapten diphenylcyclopropenone (DPC). These receptors came from a woman under 40 with alopecia areata. Some clones in this sample may be carry-over from other donors' samples.

This clonotype was observed a few times. The CDR3, as DNA: TGTGCCAGCAGCCAACAGCACTCTGGGGCCAACGTCCTGACTTTC. It is translated as CASSQQHSGANVLTF. The rearrangement uses TRBV6-2 or TRBV6-3 and TRBJ2-6; the D is unclear. Germline values: CDR1 MNHEY, CDR2 SVGEGT. This CDR3 contains 15 residues. V was shortened by 6 bases and J by 0 bases, with 9 bases between the two germline ends.

This clonotype was recorded many times. This rearrangement joins TRBV3-1 to TRBJ2-7; TRBD1 is a possible D gene (5 bases). V dropped 4 bases and J dropped 7 bases, with 11 bases sitting between them. Germline V gene data show CDR1 as LGHDT and CDR2 as YNNKEL (reference sequence). The CDR3 runs 12 residues. CDR3 protein: CASSRTSREQYF. CDR3 bases: TGTGCCAGCAGCCGGACAAGTCGGGAGCAGTACTTC.

This clonotype appeared a few times. The chain uses TRBV29-1 and TRBJ2-5; D could derive from TRBD1 or TRBD2 (6 bases each). The CDR3 is 13 residues long. Trimming left V 4 bases short and J 4 bases short, with 13 bases between. Germline V gene lookup returns CDR1 SQVTM and CDR2 ANQGSEA. CDR3 bases: TGCAGCGTTGGTCGGGGGCTGGTAGAGACCCAGTACTTC. This gives the protein CSVGRGLVETQYF. The whole variable domain, remainder taken from reference TRBV29-1 and TRBJ2-5, is SAVISQKPSRDICQRGTSLTIQCQVDSQVTMMFWYRQQPGQSLTLIATANQGSEATYESGFVIDKFPISRPNLTFSTLTVSNMSPEDSSIYLCSVGRGLVETQYFGPGTRLLVL.

The chain combines TRBV19 with TRBJ1-5, with 7 bases identical to TRBD1. The V segment lost 5 bases and the J segment 2 bases; nucleotides outside the gene matches: 6. Germline loops: CDR1 LNHDA, CDR2 SQIVND (reference sequence). The CDR3 spans 15 residues. The CDR3 DNA sequence: TGTGCCAGTAGTGTCAGGACAGGTGGCAATCAGCCCCAGCATTTT. Translation: CASSVRTGGNQPQHF. Using reference TRBV19 and TRBJ1-5 for the parts outside the CDR3, the full variable domain is DGGITQSPKYLFRKEGQNVTLSCEQNLNHDAMYWYRQDPGQGLRLIYYSQIVNDFQKGDIAEGYSVSREKKESFPLTVTSAQKNPTAFYLCASSVRTGGNQPQHFGDGTRLSIL.

This clonotype was seen ten or more times. The chain is built from TRBV12-3 or TRBV12-4 and TRBJ1-6, with D tentatively TRBD1 (6 bases). The CDR3 consists of 14 residues. V lost 6 bases and J lost 9, with 15 bases in between. CDR3 DNA sequence: TGTGCCAGCAGACTGACAGGTTCCGTTTCACCCCTCCACTTT. Amino acid sequence: CASRLTGSVSPLHF.

This clonotype was seen many times. The chain recombines TRBV19 with TRBJ1-1, with D tentatively TRBD1 (6 bases). This CDR3 is 14 amino acids long. The germline V gene has CDR1 LNHDA and CDR2 SQIVND (reference sequence). Trimming removed 5 bases from V and 7 bases from J, with 17 bases in between. The chain's CDR3 is CASSPRGGGSEAFF. Written as DNA, the CDR3 is TGTGCCAGTAGTCCGCGTGGGGGCGGCAGTGAAGCTTTCTTT.

The rearrangement joins TRBV4-1 to TRBJ1-1; no reliable D call. Germline CDR1 and CDR2: MGHRA and YSYEKL. V was shortened by 0 bases and J by 4 bases, with 9 bases between the two germline ends. The CDR3 is 14 residues long. CDR3 sequence (DNA): TGCGCCAGCAGCCAAGAGCCCCTAGGCACTGAAGCTTTCTTT. Protein sequence: CASSQEPLGTEAFF.

Only a few counts were recorded for this clonotype. The chain carries TRBV20-1 and TRBJ2-7, with 9 bases aligning to TRBD1. This CDR3 comprises 14 residues. J gave up 7 bases and V 4 bases, and 11 bases lay outside the gene matches. Germline V gene data show CDR1 as DFQATT and CDR2 as SNEGSKA (reference sequence). The CDR3 DNA follows: TGCAGTGCTACCGCCGGGACAGGGATGAGGGAGCAGTACTTC. As protein: CSATAGTGMREQYF.

This clonotype was seen more than once but under ten times. The chain is built from TRBV20-1 and TRBJ2-5, with 11 bases that match TRBD2. The CDR3 consists of 16 residues. The V gene end was trimmed by 3 bases and the J gene end by 4 bases; junction bases not matched to a gene: 10. The germline V gene encodes CDR1 DFQATT and CDR2 SNEGSKA (reference sequence). CDR3 protein: CSARKTSGKSGETQYF. The DNA for the CDR3 is TGCAGTGCTAGGAAGACTAGCGGGAAATCCGGAGAGACCCAGTACTTC.

This clonotype was recorded a few times. The chain joins TRBV6-5 to TRBJ2-3; D not resolved. V lost 10 bases to trimming and J lost 7 bases, with 12 bases between them. Germline assignment: CDR1 MNHEY and CDR2 SVGAGI. The CDR3 has 11 amino acids. The CDR3 nucleotides read TGTGCCACCACGGACGGGTATACGCAGTATTTT. This gives the protein CATTDGYTQYF.

This sequence joins TRBV20-1 and TRBJ1-1, with 10 bases identical to TRBD1. Germline V gene sequence: CDR1 DFQATT, CDR2 SNEGSKA (reference sequence). This CDR3 region has 14 residues. DNA of the CDR3: TGCAGACGGGACAGGGGCCTCATGAACACTGAAGCTTTCTTT. Amino acids: CRRDRGLMNTEAFF.

Only a few counts were recorded for this clonotype. The V call is TRBV7-6, the J call TRBJ2-3; TRBD1 matches 7 bases. The CDR3 sequence is 14 residues long. Germline V gives CDR1 SGHVS, CDR2 FNYEAQ. The V and J ends lost 6 bases and 2 bases, in that order; junction bases with no gene match: 5. CDR3 DNA sequence: TGTGCCAGCAGATCCGGGACAGACACAGATACGCAGTATTTT. Amino acid sequence: CASRSGTDTDTQYF.

The chain links TRBV20-1 to TRBJ1-5; D is unclear. The CDR3 runs 14 residues. Trimming pared 5 bases from V and 6 bases from J, leaving 17 bases between. Germline CDR1 and CDR2: DFQATT and SNEGSKA (reference sequence). The CDR3 is CSAPRPTRGQPQHF. The CDR3 DNA reads TGCAGTGCTCCTCGGCCAACCCGGGGTCAGCCCCAGCATTTT.

The genes are TRBV19 and TRBJ1-5; D ambiguous. Trimming pared 4 bases from V and 4 bases from J, leaving 17 bases between. The CDR3 contains 16 residues. Germline V gives CDR1 LNHDA, CDR2 SQIVND (reference sequence). The CDR3 DNA sequence: TGTGCCAGTAGTACCCGGAACACCCGAAGGAATCAGCCCCAGCATTTT. It specifies CASSTRNTRRNQPQHF.

In DNA form, the CDR3 reads TGCGCCAGCAGTCTAAACGTAGGCGATCAGCCCCAGCATTTT. This encodes CASSLNVGDQPQHF. The rearrangement uses TRBV5-1 and TRBJ1-5; no reliable D call. Per germline, CDR1 SGHRS and CDR2 YFSETQ. Trimming cost V 5 bases and J 5 bases, with 14 bases left between them. The length of the CDR3 is 14 residues.

This clonotype showed up many times. This chain connects TRBV27 to TRBJ1-1; no clear D gene. Between the trimmed V and J ends, which lost 6 bases and 1 base, there was a span of 9 bases. From germline, CDR1 is MNHEY and CDR2 SMNVEV (reference sequence). This CDR3 is built from 13 residues. CDR3 bases: TGTGCCAGCAGGTGGGGTGGGAACACTGAAGCTTTCTTT. Translation gives CASRWGGNTEAFF.

With respect to this clonotype: The junction and the germline gene differ at one end; a read error may be behind it. The chain uses TRBV7-2 and TRBJ2-1, with D hard to call. CDR1 and CDR2 from the germline V gene are SGHTA and FQGNSA. The length of the CDR3 is 11 residues. CDR3 sequence reads: CASSQLGIGIF. Here the CDR3 DNA reads TGTGCCAGCAGCCAGTTGGGTATTGGGATCTTC.

V usage is TRBV29-1 and J usage is TRBJ1-2, with 7 bases lining up with TRBD1. J gave up 4 bases and V 1 base, and 6 bases lay outside the gene matches. The CDR3 spans 14 residues. Germline CDR1 SQVTM, CDR2 ANQGSEA. CDR3 DNA sequence: TGCAGCGTTGAAGCCGACAGGGCCCTCTATGGCTACACCTTC. Translated, it gives CSVEADRALYGYTF. The variable domain in full, with the rest retrieved from reference TRBV29-1 and TRBJ1-2, is SAVISQKPSRDICQRGTSLTIQCQVDSQVTMMFWYRQQPGQSLTLIATANQGSEATYESGFVIDKFPISRPNLTFSTLTVSNMSPEDSSIYLCSVEADRALYGYTFGSGTRLTVV.

A few counts support this clonotype. The chain is built from TRBV5-1 and TRBJ1-2; TRBD1 agrees at 7 bases. This CDR3 is built from 13 residues. Trimming cost V 5 bases and J 5 bases; bases outside gene matches: 6. Germline CDR1 is SGHRS and CDR2 is YFSETQ. CDR3 nucleotide sequence: TGCGCCAGCAGTGGGGACAGCAGTTATGGCTACACCTTC. This codes for CASSGDSSYGYTF.

The sample holds many counts of this clonotype. V is TRBV28 and J is TRBJ2-7; no clear D gene. CDR1 and CDR2 (germline): MDHEN, SYDVKM. This CDR3 spans 11 amino acids. Deletions cut 9 bases from V and 2 bases from J, with 8 bases between. In DNA, the CDR3 is TGTGCCAGTTCAAGTCCCTACGAGCAGTACGTC. Amino acid sequence: CASSSPYEQYV.

This clonotype was seen ten or more times. V usage is TRBV7-9 and J usage is TRBJ2-3; 8 nucleotides align to TRBD1. CDR1 is SEHNR, CDR2 FQNEAQ, per germline (reference sequence). This CDR3 is built from 15 residues. The J segment lost 3 bases and the V segment lost 4 bases, leaving 6 bases of the junction unmatched. CDR3 sequence reads: CASSSTRQGTDTQYF. The DNA for the CDR3 is TGTGCCAGCAGCTCGACACGACAGGGGACAGATACGCAGTATTTT. Combining the CDR3 with reference TRBV7-9 and TRBJ2-3 gives the whole variable domain DTGVSQNPRHKITKRGQNVTFRCDPISEHNRLYWYRQTLGQGPEFLTYFQNEAQLEKSRLLSDRFSAERPKGSFSTLEIQRTEQGDSAMYLCASSSTRQGTDTQYFGPGTRLTVL.

This clonotype was seen ten or more times. The CDR3 protein is CASSQDKSGGYTF. DNA of the CDR3: TGTGCCAGCAGCCAAGATAAGTCGGGGGGCTACACCTTC. The chain employs TRBV3-1 and TRBJ1-2; D gene unclear. This CDR3 contains 13 residues. V lost 0 bases and J lost 8, with 10 bases in between. CDR1 is LGHDT and CDR2 is YNNKEL in the germline V gene (reference sequence).

The chain has TRBV9 and TRBJ2-1; D is unclear. The germline CDR1 and CDR2 sequences are SGDLS and YYNGEE. Trimming removed 0 bases at V and 11 bases at J, with 9 bases between. The CDR3 contains 12 residues. The CDR3 reads CASSVDGIKQFF. The CDR3 DNA reads as TGTGCCAGCAGCGTAGATGGAATTAAGCAGTTCTTC.

This clonotype came up many times. This sequence joins TRBV20-1 and TRBJ2-1; 10 bases line up with TRBD2. The CDR3 is 14 amino acids. Germline CDR1 is DFQATT and CDR2 is SNEGSKA (reference sequence). Unmatched junction bases numbered 7, after V lost 6 bases and J lost 5 bases. The CDR3, as DNA: TGCAGTGCCGCCGGACTAGCGGCCCACAATGAGCAGTTCTTC. Encoded protein: CSAAGLAAHNEQFF.

This clonotype was counted many times. V usage is TRBV12-3 or TRBV12-4 and J usage is TRBJ2-1; no clear D. This CDR3 has 12 amino acids. Between the trimmed V and J ends, which lost 5 bases and 9 bases, there was a span of 11 bases. CDR3 DNA sequence: TGTGCCAGCAGTGAAGGGTGGGGTGAGCAGTTCTTC. This translates into CASSEGWGEQFF.

This clonotype was observed at least ten times. This chain connects TRBV11-2 to TRBJ2-3; 7 nucleotides agree with TRBD2. V was clipped by 2 bases and J by 4 bases; unmatched bases: 3. Per the germline V gene, CDR1 is SGHAT and CDR2 is FQNNGV. The CDR3 spans 14 residues. CDR3 protein: CASSLLAGADTQYF. The CDR3 DNA reads as TGTGCCAGCAGCTTACTGGCGGGGGCAGATACGCAGTATTTT. The full variable domain, completed using reference TRBV11-2 and TRBJ2-3, is EAGVAQSPRYKIIEKRQSVAFWCNPISGHATLYWYQQILGQGPKLLIQFQNNGVVDDSQLPKDRFSAERLKGVDSTLKIQPAKLEDSAVYLCASSLLAGADTQYFGPGTRLTVL.

This clonotype was seen repeatedly, ten times or more. The V call is TRBV11-2, the J call TRBJ2-5; D is undetermined. The germline V and J ends were trimmed by 0 bases and 9 bases, with 8 bases remaining between them. CDR3 size: 12 residues. CDR1 and CDR2 from the germline V gene are SGHAT and FQNNGV. CDR3 nucleotide sequence: TGTGCCAGCAGCTTAGATCGGGCAGCCCAGTACTTC. It yields the protein CASSLDRAAQYF.

This clonotype came up a few times. This chain links TRBV24-1 with TRBJ2-2, with TRBD1 identical over 9 bases. The CDR3 has 14 amino acids. Germline V gene data show CDR1 as KGHDR and CDR2 as SFDVKD. V lost 9 bases and J lost 5; bases outside the gene matches: 6. CDR3 region: CATSGQGGTGELFF. CDR3 nucleotide sequence: TGTGCCACCTCGGGACAGGGAGGGACCGGGGAGCTGTTTTTT.

This clonotype was seen only a few times. The rearrangement links TRBV18 to TRBJ2-6; 8 bases fit TRBD1. This CDR3 spans 19 amino acids. Germline CDR1 KGHSH, CDR2 LQKENI. The ends lost 0 bases at V and 4 bases at J; junction bases unmatched: 11. The DNA of the CDR3 is TGTGCCAGCTCACCACCTGGGGCAGGGGGCGCGTCAGGGGCCAACGTCCTGACTTTC. Protein: CASSPPGAGGASGANVLTF. Full variable domain (rest looked up from reference TRBV18 and TRBJ2-6): NAGVMQNPRHLVRRRGQEARLRCSPMKGHSHVYWYRQLPEEGLKFMVYLQKENIIDESGMPKERFSAEFPKEGPSILRIQQVVRGDSAAYFCASSPPGAGGASGANVLTFGAGSRLTVL.

This clonotype was observed a few times. This rearrangement joins TRBV29-1 to TRBJ2-1; D is ambiguous. Trimming stripped 3 bases from V and 6 bases from J, with 6 bases between. Germline-derived CDR1 and CDR2 are SQVTM and ANQGSEA. This CDR3 has 11 residues. In DNA, the CDR3 is TGCAGCGTTGACTTACGCAATGAGCAGTTCTTC. Protein: CSVDLRNEQFF.

In this sample, this clonotype turned up a few times. The chain combines TRBV29-1 with TRBJ2-7; a weak D match, TRBD2 (6 bases). Looked up from germline, CDR1 is SQVTM and CDR2 is ANQGSEA. V gave up 6 bases and J gave up 3 bases, with 12 bases separating them. This CDR3 is 12 amino acids long. CDR3 amino acids: CSVTGEFYEQYF. The CDR3 nucleotides read TGCAGCGTAACGGGAGAGTTCTACGAGCAGTACTTC.

This clonotype was detected ten times or more. The chain has TRBV29-1 and TRBJ2-3; the D gene is possibly TRBD2 (6 bases). Germline V gives CDR1 SQVTM, CDR2 ANQGSEA. V was shortened by 4 bases and J by 6 bases, with 11 bases between the two germline ends. The CDR3 has 12 residues. The CDR3 coding sequence is TGCAGCGTTGCCCTAGCGAGGGATACGCAGTATTTT. This translates into CSVALARDTQYF.